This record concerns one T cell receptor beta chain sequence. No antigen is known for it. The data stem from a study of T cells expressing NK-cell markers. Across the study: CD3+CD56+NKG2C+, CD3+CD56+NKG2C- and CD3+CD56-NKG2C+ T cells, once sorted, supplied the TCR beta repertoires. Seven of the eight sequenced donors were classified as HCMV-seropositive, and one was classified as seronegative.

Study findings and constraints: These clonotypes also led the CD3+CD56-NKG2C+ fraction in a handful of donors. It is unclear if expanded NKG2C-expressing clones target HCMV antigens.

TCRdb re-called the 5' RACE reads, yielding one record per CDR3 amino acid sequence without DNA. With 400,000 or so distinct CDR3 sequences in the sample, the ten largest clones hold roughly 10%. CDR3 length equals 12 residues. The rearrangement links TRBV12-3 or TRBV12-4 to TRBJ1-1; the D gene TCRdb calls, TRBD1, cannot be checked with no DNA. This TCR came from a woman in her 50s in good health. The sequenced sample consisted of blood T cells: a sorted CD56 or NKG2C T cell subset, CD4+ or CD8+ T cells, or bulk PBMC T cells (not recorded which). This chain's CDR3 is CASSFAGGEAFF.